This T cell receptor beta chain was captured in a study of blood T cells in healthy people across ages (dated by TCRdb to between 2015 and 2017). The study in broad terms: In model experiments, roughly one uniquely barcoded TCR beta cDNA molecule per two T cells was captured by template switching. To avoid experimental bias, donors of different ages were randomly spread across the sequencing lanes. The donors were split into four age groups: young (average around 16 years), middle-aged (39), aged (approximately 60) and long-lived (more than 80). The study analyzed two additional independent replicas of 1 million unique cDNA reads from the same blood draw for two donors, one aged 18 to 30 and one aged 80 or older. Using deep sequencing normalized with unique cDNA molecular identifiers, the study measured how TCR beta repertoire diversity changes with age.

Libraries came from 5' RACE. Sequencing used an Illumina HiSeq 2500. A second PCR of about 6 to 12 cycles was run with a J-beta primer mix and a sample-barcoded 5' primer. Each TCR beta cDNA molecule received a unique molecular identifier from a template-switch 5' adaptor carrying 12 random nucleotides. Each sample yielded at least 3 million CDR3-containing paired-end reads. The Mint cDNA synthesis kit, primed by a TRBC-specific oligonucleotide, was used to synthesize first-strand cDNA from all RNA. Following uracil-DNA glycosylase treatment, a first 18-cycle PCR with universal primers M1SS and BC2_uni_R was performed on all cDNA. The authors processed their data as follows. Each sample was normalized by randomly selecting 1 million high-quality reads, each carrying a distinct molecular identifier. Reads with shared molecular identifiers were discarded instead of being binned into consensus sequences. CDR3 identification, clonotype clustering and error correction used MiTCR with a Q25 quality threshold and the strictest error-elimination algorithm. A nonparametric unseen species model with Euler transformation was used to estimate lower-bound total TCR beta diversity. The public reads were run again by TCRdb, first through fastp at Q25 and then through MiXCR, and only productive beta chains were kept. Merged by CDR3 protein, the rows form single entries marked with the most common genes and DNA. The V and J calls reflect TCRdb's pipeline rather than the authors' work. The sample table contains under 1,000,000 distinct CDR3 sequences; only one count was recorded for about half of them. The biggest ten clones account for 15% to 20% of the sample.

Donors were 39 systemically healthy Caucasian individuals from Russia aged about 6 to 100 years. About 9.6 milliliters of peripheral blood were collected from each donor into EDTA-treated Vacutainer tubes. Ficoll-Paque density-gradient centrifugation was used to isolate PBMCs, with at least 6.5 million obtained per sample. Trizol reagent was used to extract total RNA from PBMCs, with at least 6 micrograms per sample. For every donor, flow cytometry on a PBMC aliquot measured the percentage of naive CD45RAhigh/CD27high T cells. Concerning this clonotype: What antigen it recognizes has not been identified. Per-base quality was not reported, and no clone a single base away is much larger than it.

General conclusions and limits of the study: Estimates of total diversity based on one million sequenced T cells were regarded as lower bounds and as underestimates. Bulk unsorted PBMC profiling prevented conclusive comparison of naive and antigen-experienced compartments. Donor CMV infection status was unknown, potentially confounding age-related changes in expanded clonotypes. Compared with the aged group, the long-lived group had more naive CD4+ T cells, fewer expanded clones and increased TCR diversity, suggesting age selection. As age increased, observed TCR beta diversity per million T cells dropped in a roughly linear way, and a significant reduction was already evident by age 40. There was a strong correlation between observed TCR beta diversity and the percentage of naive T cells measured by flow cytometry.

The TCR was taken from a man of 80 years or more in good health. What was sequenced was blood.

The CDR3 here reads CASSLSTGVPHEQYF. The DNA sequence follows: TGTGCCAGCAGTTTATCCACAGGGGTCCCCCACGAGCAGTACTTC. This chain is built from TRBV27 and TRBJ2-7, with 7 junctional bases fitting TRBD1. Sequences MNHEY (CDR1) and SMNVEV (CDR2) are obtained from the germline V gene (reference sequence). Counted from cysteine to phenylalanine, this CDR3 has 15 amino acids. Just the 45-base CDR3 DNA is kept, in frame starting at base 1. After removal of 0 bases from V and 5 bases from J, the junction retains 7 bases not matched to a gene.